This T cell receptor beta chain derives from a study of tumor and adjacent non-tumor tissue in lung cancer. The library came from three nested PCR rounds adapted from ARM-PCR protocols. TCRdb fed the multiplex PCR reads into MiXCR, producing one record per CDR3 protein. The table includes about 100,000 distinct CDR3 sequences, 65% detected once. RNA was extracted from bulk tissue without any cell sorting. More than 3 cm separated this lung sample from the edge of the tumor. CDR3 length: 16 residues. With V trimmed by 6 bases and J by 16 bases, 19 bases remained unmatched. From germline, CDR1 is SGHAT and CDR2 FQNNGV.

Sequencing was done on a sample of distant non-tumor lung tissue. The J gene is TRBJ1-5, the V gene TRBV11-2, with 12 positions matching TRBD1. The source of this sequence is a man in his thirties or forties with non-small cell lung cancer. The CDR3 DNA sequence: TGTGCCAGCAGTTCCGGGACAGGGGGCTCGGGTCAGCGCCAACATTTT. Amino acid sequence: CASSSGTGGSGQRQHF.